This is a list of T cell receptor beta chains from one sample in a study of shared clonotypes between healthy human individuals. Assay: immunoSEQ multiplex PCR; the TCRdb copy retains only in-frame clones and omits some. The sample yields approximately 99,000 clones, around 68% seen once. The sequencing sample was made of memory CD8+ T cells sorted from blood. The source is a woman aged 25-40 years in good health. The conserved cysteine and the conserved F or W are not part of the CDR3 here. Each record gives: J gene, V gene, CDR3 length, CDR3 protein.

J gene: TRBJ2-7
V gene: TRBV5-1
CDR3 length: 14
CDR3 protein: ASSLSSGRAGDEQY

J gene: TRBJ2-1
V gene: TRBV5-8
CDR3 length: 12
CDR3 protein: ASSAGLVENEQF

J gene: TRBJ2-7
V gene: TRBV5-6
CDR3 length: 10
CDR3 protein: ASSLSVGEQY

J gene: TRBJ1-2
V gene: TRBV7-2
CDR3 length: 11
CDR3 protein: ASSELGNYGYT

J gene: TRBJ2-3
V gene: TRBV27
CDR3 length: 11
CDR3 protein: ASSLGDRATQY

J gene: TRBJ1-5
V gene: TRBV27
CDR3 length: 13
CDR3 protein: ASSLGGGSNQPQH

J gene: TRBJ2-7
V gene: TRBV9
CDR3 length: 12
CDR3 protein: ASSVDHRRYEQY

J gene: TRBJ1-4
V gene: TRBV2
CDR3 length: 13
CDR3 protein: ASSEVTGPNEKLF

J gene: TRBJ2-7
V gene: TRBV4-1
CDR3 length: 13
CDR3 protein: ASSQSSGKYSEQY

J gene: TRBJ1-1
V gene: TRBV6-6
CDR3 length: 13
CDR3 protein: ASSTGTGKNTEAF

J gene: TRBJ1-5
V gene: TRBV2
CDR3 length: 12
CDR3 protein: ASSAGQNNQPQH

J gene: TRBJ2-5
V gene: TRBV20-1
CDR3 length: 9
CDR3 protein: SARLQKTQY

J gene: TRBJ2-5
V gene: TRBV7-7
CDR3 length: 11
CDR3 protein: ASSVDREQTQY

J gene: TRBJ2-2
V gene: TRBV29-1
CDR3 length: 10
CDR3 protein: SAAGYAGELF

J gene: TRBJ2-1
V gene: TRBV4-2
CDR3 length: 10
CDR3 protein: ASSPPDNEQF